The 10 T cell receptor beta chains below all came from one sample that was sequenced in a study of PD-1 blockade in classical Hodgkin lymphoma. Measured with immunoSEQ multiplex PCR; TCRdb has only the in-frame clones, and not every one. The sample holds around 96,000 clones; approximately 88% are singletons and the top ten take roughly an eighth. Exposure to brentuximab vedotin varied, and each patient had relapsed following autologous stem cell transplantation. This material consisted of peripheral blood mononuclear cells (PBMCs), taken at baseline. These receptors were collected from a human donor with classical Hodgkin lymphoma.

The J gene is TRBJ2-7, the V gene TRBV30; weak D call: TRBD2 (6 bases). CDR1 and CDR2 from the germline V gene are GTSNPN and SVGIG (reference sequence). The CDR3 is made up of 13 amino acids. V lost 7 bases to trimming and J lost 2 bases, with 15 bases between them. The CDR3 DNA reads TGTGCCTTCTCCCGGGGGTCAGCCTACGAGCAGTACTTC. The encoded protein is CAFSRGSAYEQYF.

The J gene is TRBJ2-3, the V gene TRBV10-3; weak D call: TRBD2 (6 bases). Germline lookup yields CDR1 ENHRY and CDR2 SYGVKD. V dropped 6 bases and J dropped 5 bases, with 15 bases sitting between them. This CDR3 spans 14 amino acids. CDR3 region: CAIRDGTLGDTQYF. The CDR3 DNA is TGTGCCATCAGGGACGGGACTTTGGGAGATACGCAGTATTTT.

The chain is built from TRBV28 and TRBJ2-3; D uncertain. Germline values: CDR1 MDHEN, CDR2 SYDVKM. The CDR3 extends over 13 amino acids. The germline V and J ends were trimmed by 6 bases and 10 bases, with 17 bases remaining between them. The CDR3 DNA reads as TGTGCCAGCAGCACTCCCCCGGTTTTATCGCAGTATTTT. Encoded protein: CASSTPPVLSQYF.

This rearrangement joins TRBV7-9 to TRBJ1-4, with no clear D. The ends were cut back, 0 bases at V and 5 bases at J, with 10 bases in the middle. The length of the CDR3 is 15 residues. The germline V gene encodes CDR1 SEHNR and CDR2 FQNEAQ (reference sequence). The CDR3 protein is CASSLATGSNEKLFF. The DNA for the CDR3 is TGTGCCAGCAGCTTAGCAACGGGTTCGAATGAAAAACTGTTTTTT. Variable domain in full (rest from reference TRBV7-9 and TRBJ1-4): DTGVSQNPRHKITKRGQNVTFRCDPISEHNRLYWYRQTLGQGPEFLTYFQNEAQLEKSRLLSDRFSAERPKGSFSTLEIQRTEQGDSAMYLCASSLATGSNEKLFFGSGTQLSVL.

The gene calls are TRBV30 and TRBJ1-5; 8 nucleotides line up with TRBD1. V dropped 3 bases and J dropped 3; count of bases not matched to a gene: 7. The CDR3 extends over 15 amino acids. In germline, CDR1 is GTSNPN, CDR2 SVGIG (reference sequence). The CDR3, as DNA: TGTGCCTGGAGCCCTGCAGGGGGCAACAATCAGCCCCAGCATTTT. Its protein is CAWSPAGGNNQPQHF.

The chain uses TRBV2 and TRBJ1-5, with TRBD1 identical over 7 bases. Looked up from germline, CDR1 is SNHLY and CDR2 is FYNNEI. Trimming cost V 5 bases and J 4 bases; bases outside gene matches: 5. The CDR3 totals 14 residues. The CDR3 DNA sequence: TGTGCCAGCAGTCGGGACAGTGAGAATCAGCCCCAGCATTTT. Translating it yields CASSRDSENQPQHF.

J is TRBJ2-1 and V is TRBV18; D perhaps matches TRBD2 (5 bases). This CDR3 comprises 18 residues. Germline V gives CDR1 KGHSH, CDR2 LQKENI. V shed 3 bases and J shed 4 bases, with 22 bases lying between them. The CDR3 DNA reads as TGTGCCAGCTCACCCAGGACCCAGCCGGGCGGAGGATACAATGAGCAGTTCTTC. This gives the protein CASSPRTQPGGGYNEQFF.

The chain joins TRBV19 to TRBJ2-2; D unclear. Trimming cost V 3 bases and J 4 bases, with 3 bases left between them. Germline CDR1 reads LNHDA; CDR2 reads SQIVND (reference sequence). The CDR3 totals 12 residues. CDR3 sequence (DNA): TGTGCCAGTAGTATGGTCACCGGGGAGCTGTTTTTT. As protein: CASSMVTGELFF. Supplemented by reference TRBV19 and TRBJ2-2, the full variable domain reads DGGITQSPKYLFRKEGQNVTLSCEQNLNHDAMYWYRQDPGQGLRLIYYSQIVNDFQKGDIAEGYSVSREKKESFPLTVTSAQKNPTAFYLCASSMVTGELFFGEGSRLTVL.

The chain carries TRBV10-3 and TRBJ2-7; tentatively, D is TRBD1 or TRBD2 (5 bases each). V lost 7 bases and J lost 2, with 18 bases in between. This CDR3 has 15 residues. Germline loops: CDR1 ENHRY, CDR2 SYGVKD. The CDR3 spells CAINQVKGTTYEQYF. CDR3 bases: TGTGCCATCAACCAGGTGAAAGGGACCACCTACGAGCAGTACTTC.

This chain connects TRBV19 to TRBJ2-1; weak D call: TRBD1 (6 bases). V lost 8 bases and J lost 5, with 19 bases in between. This CDR3 contains 15 residues. Germline CDR1 is LNHDA and CDR2 is SQIVND (reference sequence). This CDR3 is CASGTGPTKNNEQFF. As DNA, the CDR3 is TGTGCCAGTGGAACAGGGCCGACGAAAAACAATGAGCAGTTCTTC.